This T cell receptor (beta chain) was sequenced for a study of blood T cell repertoires in COVID-19. Clones were read by immunoSEQ multiplex PCR, and TCRdb kept only the in-frame ones, dropping some. The repertoire holds hundreds of thousands of clones, around 87% seen once, with approximately 4.3% in the top ten. This CDR3 is 14 amino acids long. Germline assignment: CDR1 SGHAT and CDR2 FQNNGV. V lost 4 bases and J lost 7, with 16 bases in between. Sample: PBMCs or T cells enriched from blood (not recorded which). The sequence was collected from a woman between 18 and 30 years old with acute COVID-19. The chain has TRBV11-2 and TRBJ2-5, with D perhaps TRBD1 (6 bases). The CDR3 region has the DNA TGTGCCAGCAGCTCCCAGACAGGATGGGTGACCCAGTACTTC. It encodes CASSSQTGWVTQYF.